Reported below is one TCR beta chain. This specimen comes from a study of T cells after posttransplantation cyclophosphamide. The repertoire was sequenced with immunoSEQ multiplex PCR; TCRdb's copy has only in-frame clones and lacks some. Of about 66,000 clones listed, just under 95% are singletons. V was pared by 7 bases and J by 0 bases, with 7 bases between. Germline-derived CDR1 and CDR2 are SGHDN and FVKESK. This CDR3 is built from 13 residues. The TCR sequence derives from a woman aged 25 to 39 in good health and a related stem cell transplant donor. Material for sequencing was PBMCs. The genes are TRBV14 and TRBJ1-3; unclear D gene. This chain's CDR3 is CASNHLSGNTIYF. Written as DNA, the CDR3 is TGTGCCAGCAACCACCTCTCTGGAAACACCATATATTTT.